The 30 T cell receptor beta chains presented below share a single source sample, sequenced in a study of blood T cell repertoires in COVID-19. The protocol was immunoSEQ multiplex PCR, while the TCRdb copy is restricted to in-frame clones and leaves out a portion. The sample has 150,000 to 200,000 clones; roughly 85% are singletons. What was sequenced was peripheral blood. Receptors were obtained from a woman aged 30 to 39 with acute or convalescent COVID-19.

V gene TRBV11-2 combines with J gene TRBJ2-3; 7 bases agree with TRBD2. Germline V gene lookup returns CDR1 SGHAT and CDR2 FQNNGV. The CDR3 spans 16 residues. Germline trimming cut 0 bases from V and 0 bases from J; bases unmatched to any gene: 3. CDR3 loop: CASSLEIGGSTDTQYF. CDR3 DNA sequence: TGTGCCAGCAGCTTAGAGATCGGGGGGAGCACAGATACGCAGTATTTT.

V and J are TRBV19 and TRBJ1-6; the match to TRBD1 covers 8 bases. Trimming cost V 4 bases and J 10 bases; bases outside gene matches: 12. This CDR3 spans 16 amino acids. Per the germline V gene, CDR1 is LNHDA and CDR2 is SQIVND (reference sequence). The CDR3: CASSTTDRGSGSPLHF. For the CDR3, the DNA is TGTGCCAGTAGTACGACTGACAGGGGCTCAGGGTCACCCCTCCACTTT.

The rearrangement uses TRBV2 and TRBJ2-1, with 7 bases fitting TRBD1. The junction had 12 bases not matched to a gene; V was cut back by 10 bases and J by 3 bases. The CDR3 totals 15 residues. Germline CDR1 reads SNHLY; CDR2 reads FYNNEI. The CDR3 DNA reads as TGTGCCACCTCACCCGCCGGGACAGTCTACAATGAGCAGTTCTTC. Translating gives CATSPAGTVYNEQFF.

The chain recombines TRBV19 with TRBJ1-1; D uncertain. Looked up from germline, CDR1 is LNHDA and CDR2 is SQIVND (reference sequence). The CDR3 spans 14 residues. Trimming stripped 3 bases from V and 0 bases from J, with 8 bases between. The CDR3 loop reads CASSIEGMNTEAFF. The DNA for the CDR3 is TGTGCCAGTAGTATTGAGGGCATGAACACTGAAGCTTTCTTT.

The chain is built from TRBV28 and TRBJ1-2, with unresolved D. Germline V gene data show CDR1 as MDHEN and CDR2 as SYDVKM. This CDR3 is 12 amino acids long. Trimming stripped 1 base from V and 12 bases from J, with 12 bases between. The CDR3 DNA sequence: TGTGCCAGCAGTTTATTGGGCCCCTCCCACACCTTC. It translates to CASSLLGPSHTF.

The chain joins TRBV5-6 to TRBJ1-4; D gene unclear. Germline V gene data show CDR1 as SGHDT and CDR2 as YYEEEE. This CDR3 contains 14 residues. V shed 4 bases and J shed 0 bases, with 7 bases lying between them. The CDR3 DNA is TGTGCCAGCAGCCCTATTGCAACTAATGAAAAACTGTTTTTT. Translation: CASSPIATNEKLFF. The whole variable domain, remainder taken from reference TRBV5-6 and TRBJ1-4, is DAGVTQSPTHLIKTRGQQVTLRCSPKSGHDTVSWYQQALGQGPQFIFQYYEEEERQRGNFPDRFSGHQFPNYSSELNVNALLLGDSALYLCASSPIATNEKLFFGSGTQLSVL.

J is TRBJ2-7 and V is TRBV30; 7 bases match TRBD1. Germline V gives CDR1 GTSNPN, CDR2 SVGIG (reference sequence). The CDR3 consists of 13 residues. Trimming removed 3 bases from V and 4 bases from J; junction bases left unmatched: 6. The CDR3: CAWRGQKEYEQYF. In nucleotides, the CDR3 is TGTGCCTGGAGGGGACAGAAGGAATACGAGCAGTACTTC.

This clone turned up a few times. The chain links TRBV3-1 (or the pseudogene TRBV3-2) to TRBJ2-5; possibly TRBD1 for D (5 bases). Trimming cost V 4 bases and J 1 base, with 10 bases left between them. The germline V gene encodes CDR1 LGHDT and CDR2 YNNKEL (reference sequence). The CDR3 extends over 14 amino acids. CDR3: CASSRLGPQETQYF. In DNA form, the CDR3 reads TGTGCCAGCAGCCGCTTGGGGCCCCAAGAGACCCAGTACTTC.

The chain has TRBV28 and TRBJ2-5; 8 bases fit TRBD2. The trim removed 2 bases at V and 5 bases at J, leaving 1 base unmatched. The CDR3 has 13 amino acids. The germline gives CDR1 MDHEN, CDR2 SYDVKM. For the CDR3, the DNA is TGTGCCAGCAGTTTAAGACTAGCGGAGACCCAGTACTTC. Translating gives CASSLRLAETQYF.

The V and J genes are TRBV6-5 and TRBJ2-1, with 9 bases identical to TRBD2. The junction had 5 bases not matched to a gene; V was cut back by 8 bases and J by 6 bases. Germline V lookup: CDR1 MNHEY, CDR2 SVGAGI. This CDR3 has 13 residues. In nucleotides, the CDR3 is TGTGCCAGCTGGAAGACTAGCGGCAATGAGCAGTTCTTC. Translated, it gives CASWKTSGNEQFF.

This chain links TRBV10-1 with TRBJ2-7; D possibly corresponds to TRBD1 (5 bases). Trimming left V 3 bases short and J 4 bases short, with 10 bases between. The CDR3 loop spans 13 amino acids. Germline CDR1 and CDR2: WNHNN and SYGVQD (reference sequence). CDR3 residues: CASSDPTGYEQYF. CDR3 coding DNA: TGCGCCAGCAGTGACCCAACAGGTTACGAGCAGTACTTC.

The chain combines TRBV7-9 with TRBJ2-5; 10 nucleotides align to TRBD2. CDR3 length: 15 amino acids. Per the germline V gene, CDR1 is SEHNR and CDR2 is FQNEAQ (reference sequence). The trim removed 7 bases at V and 3 bases at J, leaving 8 bases unmatched. The CDR3 DNA reads as TGTGCCAGCAATCTGGGTACTAGCGGGAAAGAGACCCAGTACTTC. Translation: CASNLGTSGKETQYF.

The chain employs TRBV11-2 and TRBJ1-3; 9 nucleotides match TRBD1. The CDR3 covers 15 residues. Germline V gives CDR1 SGHAT, CDR2 FQNNGV. The ends lost 4 bases at V and 3 bases at J; junction bases unmatched: 4. The CDR3 nucleotides are TGTGCCAGCAGCTCACAGGGGGCGGTTGGAAACACCATATATTTT. Translation gives CASSSQGAVGNTIYF.

The J gene is TRBJ1-6, the V gene TRBV5-1, with 8 bases matching TRBD1. The CDR3 is 15 residues long. From germline, CDR1 is SGHRS and CDR2 YFSETQ. V shed 4 bases, J shed 5 bases, and the junction held 5 bases outside the gene matches. CDR3 DNA: TGCGCCAGCAGCCGAGGACAGGGACATAATTCACCCCTCCACTTT. Protein: CASSRGQGHNSPLHF.

V and J are TRBV7-8 and TRBJ1-5; D unresolved. Trimming shortened V by 5 bases and J by 4 bases, and 18 bases separated the two germline ends. The CDR3 spans 16 residues. Germline-derived CDR1 and CDR2 are SGHVS and FQNEAQ. In DNA, the CDR3 is TGTGCCAGCAGCCAAGTGGCGGGCAGCCGTAATCAGCCCCAGCATTTT. Protein sequence: CASSQVAGSRNQPQHF.

This clone was seen a single time. The J gene is TRBJ1-2, the V gene TRBV28; D is unclear. V was cut by 5 bases and J by 8 bases, with 18 bases left in between. There are 14 residues in the CDR3. Per the germline V gene, CDR1 is MDHEN and CDR2 is SYDVKM. DNA of the CDR3: TGTGCCAGCAGTGTGGCCGTTGAAACGGGAGGCTACACCTTC. It is translated as CASSVAVETGGYTF.

The count of this clone is one. Germline and junction disagree at one end, which may indicate a read error. The V and J genes are TRBV18 and TRBJ2-7; tentatively, D is TRBD2 (6 bases). Germline V lookup: CDR1 KGHSH, CDR2 LQKENI. This CDR3 has 14 amino acids. The CDR3 loop reads CASSGRDRTYGQYF. CDR3 DNA: TGTGCCAGCTCAGGGCGGGATCGAACCTACGGGCAGTACTTC.

The chain joins TRBV3-1 (or the pseudogene TRBV3-2) to TRBJ2-1, with 7 positions matching TRBD2. J gave up 3 bases and V 4 bases, and 3 bases lay outside the gene matches. The CDR3 sequence is 14 residues long. Germline assignment: CDR1 LGHDT and CDR2 YNNKEL (reference sequence). The CDR3: CASSLGTNYNEQFF. CDR3 sequence (DNA): TGTGCCAGCAGCCTTGGGACTAACTACAATGAGCAGTTCTTC.

The chain is built from TRBV7-9 and TRBJ1-1; perhaps TRBD1 as D (6 bases). V was shortened by 8 bases and J by 4 bases, with 14 bases between the two germline ends. Germline CDR1 is SEHNR and CDR2 is FQNEAQ (reference sequence). The CDR3 sequence is 13 residues long. CDR3 loop: CASGGLGATEAFF. The CDR3, as DNA: TGTGCCAGCGGCGGCCTGGGGGCCACTGAAGCTTTCTTT.

The V call is TRBV5-4, the J call TRBJ2-2; D unresolved. V lost 5 bases and J lost 1, with 12 bases in between. This CDR3 spans 15 amino acids. Germline CDR1 and CDR2: SGHNT and YYREEE (reference sequence). This CDR3 reads CASSWASRNTGELFF. In nucleotides, the CDR3 is TGTGCCAGCAGTTGGGCAAGCCGGAACACCGGGGAGCTGTTTTTT.

As for this clone: No conserved phenylalanine or tryptophan is present at the end of the CDR3, so a read error is the likely explanation. The DNA is omitted, as the CDR3 cannot be located on it reliably, and the CDR3 follows TCRdb's listing. This chain uses TRBV21-1 with TRBJ2-4; the table's D gene call, TRBD1, was not cross checked with the DNA. TRBV21-1 is marked as a pseudogene. The CDR3 length is 8 residues, termini included. The CDR3 here is CARNEQAK.

The chain couples TRBV7-2 to TRBJ2-5; D may be TRBD2 (6 bases). The CDR3 sequence is 14 residues long. The germline gives CDR1 SGHTA, CDR2 FQGNSA. V was shortened by 4 bases and J by 5 bases, with 14 bases between the two germline ends. The CDR3, as DNA: TGTGCCAGCAGCTCCACGGGAGCCTGGGAGACCCAGTACTTC. Protein product: CASSSTGAWETQYF.

The chain joins TRBV2 to TRBJ1-2; D unresolved. V lost 1 base, J lost 2 bases, and 5 bases lay in between. The CDR3 covers 13 residues. CDR1 is SNHLY and CDR2 is FYNNEI in the germline V gene. The CDR3, as DNA: TGTGCCAGCAGTGAAGAATTAAACTATGGCTACACCTTC. It translates to CASSEELNYGYTF.

The CDR3 bases are TGTGCCAGCAGTTACAGGGGACTGGGGGGCTACACCTTC. It specifies CASSYRGLGGYTF. This chain connects TRBV6-5 to TRBJ1-2; TRBD1 might be the D (5 bases). Trimming cost V 2 bases and J 8 bases, with 12 bases left between them. From germline, CDR1 is MNHEY and CDR2 SVGAGI. The CDR3 extends over 13 amino acids.

The rearrangement uses TRBV25-1 and TRBJ2-1; 8 positions agree with TRBD1. V lost 9 bases to trimming and J lost 8 bases; unmatched junction nucleotides: 9. CDR1 and CDR2 (germline): MGHDK, SYGVNS. The CDR3 totals 13 residues. The CDR3 region is CASTVGTGYEQFF. The CDR3 nucleotides are TGTGCCAGTACTGTAGGGACAGGATATGAGCAGTTCTTC. Variable domain in full (rest from reference TRBV25-1 and TRBJ2-1): EADIYQTPRYLVIGTGKKITLECSQTMGHDKMYWYQQDPGMELHLIHYSYGVNSTEKGDLSSESTVSRIRTEHFPLTLESARPSHTSQYLCASTVGTGYEQFFGPGTRLTVL.

The chain links TRBV4-3 to TRBJ2-1, with D unresolved. This CDR3 has 12 amino acids. Per the germline V gene, CDR1 is LGHNA and CDR2 is YSLEER. Trimming left V 0 bases short and J 13 bases short, with 10 bases between. CDR3: CASSQDRVVQFF. In DNA form, the CDR3 reads TGCGCCAGCAGCCAAGACCGCGTAGTACAGTTCTTC.

The chain uses TRBV9 and TRBJ1-1; the D gene is possibly TRBD1 (5 bases). This CDR3 has 13 residues. Germline CDR1 is SGDLS and CDR2 is YYNGEE. Trimming stripped 4 bases from V and 6 bases from J, with 13 bases between. The CDR3 sequence is CASSSSGVAEAFF. CDR3 coding DNA: TGTGCCAGCAGCAGTTCGGGGGTCGCTGAAGCTTTCTTT.

This clone turned up a few times. J is TRBJ1-2 and V is TRBV7-9, with 9 nucleotides matching TRBD1. The germline V gene encodes CDR1 SEHNR and CDR2 FQNEAQ (reference sequence). This CDR3 contains 17 residues. The junction had 15 bases not matched to a gene; V was cut back by 5 bases and J by 5 bases. The CDR3 protein is CASSLTGGVLEWYGYTF. The CDR3 nucleotides read TGTGCCAGCAGCCTCACAGGGGGCGTCCTAGAGTGGTATGGCTACACCTTC.

The V and J genes are TRBV27 and TRBJ1-1, with 11 bases identical to TRBD1. Germline V gives CDR1 MNHEY, CDR2 SMNVEV (reference sequence). The CDR3 has 18 residues. With 5 bases clipped from V and 0 bases from J, the junction kept 11 bases outside the gene matches. The CDR3 sequence is CASSPLPGQGALNTEAFF. The DNA for the CDR3 is TGTGCCAGCAGTCCTCTCCCTGGACAGGGGGCTTTGAACACTGAAGCTTTCTTT.

The chain joins TRBV6-5 to TRBJ1-1; possible D gene TRBD1, 5 bases. The germline V and J ends were trimmed by 1 base and 4 bases, with 13 bases remaining between them. There are 15 residues in the CDR3. The V gene's germline CDR1 is MNHEY and CDR2 SVGAGI. CDR3 sequence (DNA): TGTGCCAGCAGTTACTTGGGGGGAGCCCTCACTGAAGCTTTCTTT. Amino acid sequence: CASSYLGGALTEAFF.